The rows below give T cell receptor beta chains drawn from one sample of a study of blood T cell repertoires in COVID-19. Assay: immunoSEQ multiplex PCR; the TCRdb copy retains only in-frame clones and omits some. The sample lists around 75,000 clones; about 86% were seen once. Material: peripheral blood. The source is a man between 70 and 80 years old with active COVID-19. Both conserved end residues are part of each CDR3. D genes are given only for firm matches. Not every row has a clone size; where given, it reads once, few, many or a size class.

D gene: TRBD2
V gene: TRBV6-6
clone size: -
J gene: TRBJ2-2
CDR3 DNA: TGTGCCAGCCGGACTAGCTCAAACACCGGGGAGCTGTTTTTT
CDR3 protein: CASRTSSNTGELFF

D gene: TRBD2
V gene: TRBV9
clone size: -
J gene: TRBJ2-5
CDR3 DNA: TGTGCCAGCAGCGGCGGGAGCGCCCAAGAGACCCAGTACTTC
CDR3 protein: CASSGGSAQETQYF

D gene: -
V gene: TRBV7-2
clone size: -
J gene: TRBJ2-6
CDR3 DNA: TGTGCCAGCAGCCTTCCGGGTCCCTCTGGGGCCAACGTCCTGACTTTC
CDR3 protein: CASSLPGPSGANVLTF

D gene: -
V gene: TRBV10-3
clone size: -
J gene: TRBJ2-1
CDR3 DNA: TGTGCCATCAGTGCAGACCAGGGGGAGCAGTTCTTC
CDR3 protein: CAISADQGEQFF

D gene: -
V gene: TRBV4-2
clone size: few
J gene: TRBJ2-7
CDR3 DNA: TGTGCCAGCAGCCAAGATGGGGGGACTAGCACAGGGGGCTCCTACGAGCAGTACTTC
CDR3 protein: CASSQDGGTSTGGSYEQYF

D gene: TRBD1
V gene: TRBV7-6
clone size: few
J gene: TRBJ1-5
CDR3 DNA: TGTGCCAGCAGCTTAGGGGGACAGGGGGGCAATCAGCCCCAGCATTTT
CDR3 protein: CASSLGGQGGNQPQHF

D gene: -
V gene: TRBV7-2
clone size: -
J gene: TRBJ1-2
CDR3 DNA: TGTGCCAGCAGCCTGGGGGGGGCCCAAGCTAACTATGGCTACACCTTC
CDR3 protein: CASSLGGAQANYGYTF

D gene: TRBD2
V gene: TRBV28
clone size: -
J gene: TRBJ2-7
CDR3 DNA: TGTGCCAGCATGAGGTCGGCTAGCGGCTCCTACGAGCAGTACTTC
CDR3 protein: CASMRSASGSYEQYF

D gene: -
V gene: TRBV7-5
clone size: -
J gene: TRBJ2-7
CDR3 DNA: TGTGTCAGAAGCTTCCCCATCCACAGGGTTGGGAGATACCAATACGAGCAGTACTTC
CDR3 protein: CVRSFPIHRVGRYQYEQYF

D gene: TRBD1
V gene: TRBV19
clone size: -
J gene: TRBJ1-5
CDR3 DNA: TGTGCCAGTAGTAAGACAGGGGTCGGTCAGCCCCAGCATTTT
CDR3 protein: CASSKTGVGQPQHF

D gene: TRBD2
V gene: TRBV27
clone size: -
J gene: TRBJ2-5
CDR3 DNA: TGTGCCAGCAGACGGGGTTGGCTAGCGGGAGCCGGGGAGACCCAGTACTTC
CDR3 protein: CASRRGWLAGAGETQYF

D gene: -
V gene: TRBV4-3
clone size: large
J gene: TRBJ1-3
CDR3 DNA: TGCGCCAGCAGCCAAGAGGCCGTCCACCACTCTGGAAACACCATATATTTT
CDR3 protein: CASSQEAVHHSGNTIYF

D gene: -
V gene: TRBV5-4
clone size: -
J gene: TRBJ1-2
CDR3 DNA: TGTGCCAGCAGCTTAGCCCCCCCAGGCTATGGCTACACCTTC
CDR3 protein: CASSLAPPGYGYTF

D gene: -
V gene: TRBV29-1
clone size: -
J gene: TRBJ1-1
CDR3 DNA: TGCAGCGTTGAAGACGGGGCAGGGAGGGTGACTGAAGCTTTCTTT
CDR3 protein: CSVEDGAGRVTEAFF

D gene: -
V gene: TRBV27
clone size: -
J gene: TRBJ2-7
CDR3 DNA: TGTGCCAGCCAAGACCAGGGAAGCTACGAGCAGTACTTC
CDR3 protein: CASQDQGSYEQYF